Shown below are 16 T cell receptor beta chains from a single sample sequenced in a study of blood T cell repertoires in COVID-19. TCRdb's copy holds only in-frame clones and misses some; the assay was immunoSEQ multiplex PCR. The sample shows roughly 200,000 clones, roughly 81% of them seen only once. The sample comprised peripheral blood. The receptors stem from a woman in her thirties or forties with COVID-19, enrolled during active disease.

V gene TRBV29-1 combines with J gene TRBJ2-5, with 9 bases fitting TRBD2. The junction had 17 bases not matched to a gene; V was cut back by 8 bases and J by 4 bases. Germline values: CDR1 SQVTM, CDR2 ANQGSEA. This CDR3 contains 16 residues. CDR3 sequence (DNA): TGCAGCTCTGGTGGGATTAGCGGGGGAATGGGAGAGACCCAGTACTTC. Amino acids: CSSGGISGGMGETQYF.

This rearrangement joins TRBV2 to TRBJ1-1; D unclear. The CDR3 is 14 amino acids. V dropped 7 bases and J dropped 0 bases, with 12 bases sitting between them. CDR1 and CDR2 from the germline V gene are SNHLY and FYNNEI. CDR3 region: CASNLQRMNTEAFF. The CDR3 DNA reads as TGTGCCAGCAACCTACAGAGAATGAACACTGAAGCTTTCTTT.

J is TRBJ1-2 and V is TRBV19; 11 bases map to TRBD1. The CDR3 extends over 15 amino acids. Trimming removed 5 bases from V and 4 bases from J; junction bases left unmatched: 6. Per germline, CDR1 LNHDA and CDR2 SQIVND (reference sequence). CDR3 loop: CASSVGQGGSYGYTF. The CDR3 nucleotides are TGTGCCAGTAGTGTGGGACAGGGGGGGAGCTATGGCTACACCTTC.

This clone is a singleton in its sample. The chain employs TRBV20-1 and TRBJ2-7; possibly TRBD2 for D (5 bases). V gave up 6 bases and J gave up 2 bases, with 8 bases separating them. The CDR3 runs to 11 residues. Per the germline V gene, CDR1 is DFQATT and CDR2 is SNEGSKA (reference sequence). As DNA, the CDR3 is TGCAGTGCGGTACTAGCCTACGAGCAGTACTTC. Amino acid sequence: CSAVLAYEQYF.

This rearrangement joins TRBV5-1 to TRBJ2-3; no clear D. The CDR3 spans 12 residues. Trimming shortened V by 0 bases and J by 5 bases, and 4 bases separated the two germline ends. Per germline, CDR1 SGHRS and CDR2 YFSETQ. The CDR3 sequence is CASSLDRDTQYF. The CDR3 DNA reads TGCGCCAGCAGCTTGGACAGAGATACGCAGTATTTT.

The gene calls are TRBV12-3 or TRBV12-4 and TRBJ2-1; the D is unclear. Trimming took off 8 bases at V and 2 bases at J, with 7 bases between the two ends. The CDR3 loop spans 12 amino acids. DNA for the CDR3: TGTGCCAGCTCGTTCCCCTACAATGAGCAGTTCTTC. Translated: CASSFPYNEQFF.

This rearrangement joins TRBV9 to TRBJ2-2, with D possibly matching TRBD1 (5 bases). Germline V lookup: CDR1 SGDLS, CDR2 YYNGEE. V was clipped by 2 bases and J by 3 bases, with 8 bases between them. The CDR3 contains 14 residues. As DNA, the CDR3 is TGTGCCAGCAGCGTTCGACAGTACACCGGGGAGCTGTTTTTT. It encodes CASSVRQYTGELFF.

The genes are TRBV7-8 and TRBJ2-2, with a weak D call TRBD1 (6 bases). V lost 5 bases and J lost 7, with 11 bases in between. The CDR3 is 13 residues long. Germline-derived CDR1 and CDR2 are SGHVS and FQNEAQ. The CDR3: CASSVNRDGELFF. Here the CDR3 DNA reads TGTGCCAGCAGCGTCAACAGGGACGGGGAGCTGTTTTTT.

The V call is TRBV6-1, the J call TRBJ1-5, with 9 bases fitting TRBD1. With 3 bases clipped from V and 4 bases from J, the junction kept 7 bases outside the gene matches. Germline CDR1 and CDR2: MNHNS and SASEGT. CDR3 length: 16 residues. CDR3 coding DNA: TGTGCCAGCAGTGAGAGGGGACAGGGACCGAATCAGCCCCAGCATTTT. It is translated as CASSERGQGPNQPQHF.

The chain is built from TRBV4-1 and TRBJ2-5; 13 nucleotides line up with TRBD2. The CDR3 runs 18 residues. The V segment lost 1 base and the J segment 2 bases; nucleotides outside the gene matches: 7. Germline V CDR1 and CDR2: MGHRA, YSYEKL. CDR3 bases: TGCGCCAGCAGCCAAGCAGAGGGGACTAGCGGGATTCAAGAGACCCAGTACTTC. It is translated as CASSQAEGTSGIQETQYF.

CDR3 residues: CASSRTGRVYEQYF. CDR3 nucleotides: TGTGCCAGCAGTAGGACAGGCCGAGTCTACGAGCAGTACTTC. The gene calls are TRBV2 and TRBJ2-7; 7 bases map to TRBD1. The CDR3 totals 14 residues. The V gene's germline CDR1 is SNHLY and CDR2 FYNNEI. The V and J ends lost 5 bases and 3 bases, in that order; junction bases with no gene match: 7.

The J gene is TRBJ2-5, the V gene TRBV5-6; 8 nucleotides agree with TRBD2. This CDR3 has 15 residues. In germline, CDR1 is SGHDT, CDR2 YYEEEE. J gave up 5 bases and V 9 bases, and 15 bases lay outside the gene matches. This chain's CDR3 is CATSRRGGGAETQYF. As DNA, the CDR3 is TGTGCCACCTCACGTCGGGGGGGTGGTGCTGAGACCCAGTACTTC.

As DNA, the CDR3 is TGTGCCAGCAGGGGGGGGGTATTTGGATGGCACACCTTC. Encoded protein: CASRGGVFGWHTF. The rearrangement uses TRBV6-5 and TRBJ1-2; D perhaps matches TRBD1 (5 bases). The CDR3 length is 13 residues. Germline V gene data show CDR1 as MNHEY and CDR2 as SVGAGI. V was pared by 6 bases and J by 12 bases, with 20 bases between.

This sequence joins TRBV2 and TRBJ2-1, with 7 nucleotides matching TRBD2. V was pared by 6 bases and J by 0 bases, with 5 bases of the junction left unmatched. Germline CDR1 is SNHLY and CDR2 is FYNNEI. This CDR3 comprises 15 residues. CDR3 nucleotide sequence: TGTGCCAGCAGGTCAGGGAGGGCCTCCTACAATGAGCAGTTCTTC. Protein sequence: CASRSGRASYNEQFF.

The chain recombines TRBV15 with TRBJ1-6; TRBD1 aligns across 11 bases. V lost 5 bases and J lost 6; bases outside the gene matches: 3. Germline CDR1 and CDR2: LNHNV and YYDKDF (reference sequence). The CDR3 contains 15 residues. CDR3 coding DNA: TGTGCCACCAGCGAGGACAGGGGGCTTAATTCACCCCTCCACTTT. Protein product: CATSEDRGLNSPLHF. Using reference TRBV15 and TRBJ1-6 for the parts outside the CDR3, the full variable domain is DAMVIQNPRYQVTQFGKPVTLSCSQTLNHNVMYWYQQKSSQAPKLLFHYYDKDFNNEADTPDNFQSRRPNTSFCFLDIRSPGLGDTAMYLCATSEDRGLNSPLHFGNGTRLTVT.

This clone was observed once. The chain carries TRBV28 and TRBJ2-7; 8 positions match TRBD2. V was clipped by 7 bases and J by 4 bases; unmatched bases: 9. The germline gives CDR1 MDHEN, CDR2 SYDVKM. The CDR3 totals 14 residues. The CDR3: CASKGAGDWYEQYF. In DNA, the CDR3 is TGTGCCAGCAAGGGAGCGGGAGATTGGTACGAGCAGTACTTC.